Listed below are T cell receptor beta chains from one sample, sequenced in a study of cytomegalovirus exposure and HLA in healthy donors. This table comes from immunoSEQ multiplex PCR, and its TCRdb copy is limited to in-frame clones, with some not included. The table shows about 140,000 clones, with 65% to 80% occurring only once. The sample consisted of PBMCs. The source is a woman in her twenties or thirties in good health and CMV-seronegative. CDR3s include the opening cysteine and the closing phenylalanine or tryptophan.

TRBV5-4 CASSHDGRGYGYTF
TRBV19 CASSRLAGGYEQYF
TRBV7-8 CASSLGGSHQETQYF
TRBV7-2 CASSLSLAGGRGEQFF
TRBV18 CASSPGGQTGNTIYF
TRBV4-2 CASSQDSPDGGDTQYF
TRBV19 CASRERPGQGYGYTF
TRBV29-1 CSVAGGQAKNIQYF
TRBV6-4 CASSDSEGGELFF
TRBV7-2 CASSLGLASWDTQYF
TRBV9 CASSVGQGGRGYGYTF
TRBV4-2 CASSQGDTDSPLHF
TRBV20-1 CSAPGGYTF
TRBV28 CASSSPSPGGQDSNYGYTF
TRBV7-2 CASSTGVGNTIYF
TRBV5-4 CASSLGGDEAFF
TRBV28 CASSFTGNTEAFF
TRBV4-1 CASSQQRDWNGYTF
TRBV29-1 CSVDPGQGAGNTIYF
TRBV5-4 CASSLGTDMEYGYTF
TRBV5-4 CASSSGAGTAYNEQFF
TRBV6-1 CALTRDTGGRETQYF
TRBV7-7 CASSPGGAQRAQETQYF
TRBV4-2 CASSHSSGDEQFF
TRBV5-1 CASTRDSQETQYF
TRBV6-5 CASRLHQNTEAFF
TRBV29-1 CSVGTLRDSFYTF
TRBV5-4 CASSAQGKGDTQYF
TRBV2 CASIGRPISGNTIYF
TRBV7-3 CASTQTGGSTGELFF
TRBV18 CASSPMTGIEEQYF
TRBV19 CASSFGDRNQPQHF
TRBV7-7 CASSMAGQAGETQYF
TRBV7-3 CASSNRQGFGYTF
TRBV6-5 CAGKMTWGGFAPQHF
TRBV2 CASNGGADTQYF
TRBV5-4 CASSLGFRERYNEQFF